This T cell receptor beta chain was recovered during a study of shared clonotypes between healthy human individuals. Regarding the study as a whole: Collection of samples was limited to blood; tissue repertoires likely differ. Non-shared clonotypes displayed generation probabilities falling below those of clonotypes present in all four donors.

A remark on this clone: Its specificity is not known.

The V gene lost 2 bases and the J gene lost 6 bases, with 14 bases spanning the gap. Germline V gives CDR1 MNHEY, CDR2 SVGAGI. This CDR3 has 14 residues. Genomic DNA of each subset was evenly split across several immunoSEQ plates. The table came from immunoSEQ multiplex PCR; TCRdb's copy has only in-frame clones and leaves some out. Here the sample spans approximately 2.1 million clones, more than 80% being singletons. This chain connects TRBV6-5 to TRBJ2-7, with D tentatively TRBD1 or TRBD2 (5 bases each). This TCR derives from a man between 18 and 29 years old in good health. Some clones in this sample may be carry-over from other donors' samples. Specimen: naive CD4+ T cells from PBMCs. Subset noted: CD45RA+ positively selected. The DNA of the CDR3 is TGTGCCAGCAGTTACGCCGGGACCGGGCGCGAGCAGTACTTC. As protein: CASSYAGTGREQYF.